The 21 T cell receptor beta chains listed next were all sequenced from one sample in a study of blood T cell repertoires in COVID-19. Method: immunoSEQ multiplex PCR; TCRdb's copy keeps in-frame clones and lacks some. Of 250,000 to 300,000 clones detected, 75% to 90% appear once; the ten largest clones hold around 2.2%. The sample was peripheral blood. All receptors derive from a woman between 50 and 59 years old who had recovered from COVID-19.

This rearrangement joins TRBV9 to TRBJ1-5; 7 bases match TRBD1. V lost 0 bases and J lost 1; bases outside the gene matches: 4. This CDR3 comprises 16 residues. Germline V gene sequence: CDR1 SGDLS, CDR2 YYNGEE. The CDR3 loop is CASSVGPGGSNQPQHF. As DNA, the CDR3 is TGTGCCAGCAGCGTAGGGCCAGGGGGAAGCAATCAGCCCCAGCATTTT.

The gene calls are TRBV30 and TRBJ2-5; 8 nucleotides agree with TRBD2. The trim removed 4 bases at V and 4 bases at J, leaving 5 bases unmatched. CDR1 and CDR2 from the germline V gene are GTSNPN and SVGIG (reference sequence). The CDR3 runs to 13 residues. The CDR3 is CAWTGLGGETQYF. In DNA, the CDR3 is TGTGCCTGGACGGGACTAGGGGGAGAGACCCAGTACTTC.

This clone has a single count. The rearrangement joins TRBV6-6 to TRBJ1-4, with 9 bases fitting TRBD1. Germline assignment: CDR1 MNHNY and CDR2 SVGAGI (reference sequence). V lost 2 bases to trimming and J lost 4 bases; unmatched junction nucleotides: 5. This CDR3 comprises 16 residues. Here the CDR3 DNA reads TGTGCCAGCAGTTACACCTCGACAGGGGGTAATGAAAAACTGTTTTTT. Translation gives CASSYTSTGGNEKLFF.

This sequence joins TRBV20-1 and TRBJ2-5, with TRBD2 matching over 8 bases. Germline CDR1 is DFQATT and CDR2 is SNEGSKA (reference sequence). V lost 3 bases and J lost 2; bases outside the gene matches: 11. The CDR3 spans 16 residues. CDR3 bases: TGCAGTGCTAGTAGTACTAGCGGTCAGGGGCAAGAGACCCAGTACTTC. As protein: CSASSTSGQGQETQYF.

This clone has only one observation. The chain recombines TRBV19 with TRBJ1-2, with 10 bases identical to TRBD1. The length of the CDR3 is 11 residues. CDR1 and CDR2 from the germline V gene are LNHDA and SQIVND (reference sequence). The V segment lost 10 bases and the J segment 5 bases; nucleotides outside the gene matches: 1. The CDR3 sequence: CATGQGYGYTF. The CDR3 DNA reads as TGTGCCACGGGACAGGGGTATGGCTACACCTTC.

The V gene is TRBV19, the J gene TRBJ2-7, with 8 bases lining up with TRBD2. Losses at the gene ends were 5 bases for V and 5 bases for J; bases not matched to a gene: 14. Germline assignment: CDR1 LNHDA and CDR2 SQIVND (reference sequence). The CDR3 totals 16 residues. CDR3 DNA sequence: TGTGCCAGTAGTTCGTCTAGCGGGCCCGGGTGGGACGAGCAGTACTTC. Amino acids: CASSSSSGPGWDEQYF.

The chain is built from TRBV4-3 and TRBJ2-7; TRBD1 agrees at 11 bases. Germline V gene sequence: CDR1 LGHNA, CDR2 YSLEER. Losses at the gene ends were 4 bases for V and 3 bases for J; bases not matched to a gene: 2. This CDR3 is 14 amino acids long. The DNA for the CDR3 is TGCGCCAGCAGCCGGGGACAGGGGGTCTACGAGCAGTACTTC. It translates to CASSRGQGVYEQYF.

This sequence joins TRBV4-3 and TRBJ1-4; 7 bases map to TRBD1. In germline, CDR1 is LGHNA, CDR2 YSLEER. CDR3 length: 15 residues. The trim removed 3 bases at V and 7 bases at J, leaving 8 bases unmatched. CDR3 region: CASSHQQGWAEKLFF. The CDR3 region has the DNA TGCGCCAGCAGCCACCAACAGGGGTGGGCTGAAAAACTGTTTTTT.

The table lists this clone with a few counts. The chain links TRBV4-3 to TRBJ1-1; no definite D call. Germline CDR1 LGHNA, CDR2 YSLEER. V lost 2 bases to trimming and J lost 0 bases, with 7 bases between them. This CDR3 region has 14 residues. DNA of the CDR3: TGCGCCAGCAGCCAACGTAGAGTGAACACTGAAGCTTTCTTT. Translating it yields CASSQRRVNTEAFF.

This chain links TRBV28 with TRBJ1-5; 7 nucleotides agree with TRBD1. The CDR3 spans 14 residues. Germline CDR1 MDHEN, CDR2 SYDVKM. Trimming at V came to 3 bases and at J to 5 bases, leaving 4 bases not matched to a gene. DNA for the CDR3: TGTGCCAGCAGTTTGACAGGGACACATCAGCCCCAGCATTTT. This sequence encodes CASSLTGTHQPQHF.

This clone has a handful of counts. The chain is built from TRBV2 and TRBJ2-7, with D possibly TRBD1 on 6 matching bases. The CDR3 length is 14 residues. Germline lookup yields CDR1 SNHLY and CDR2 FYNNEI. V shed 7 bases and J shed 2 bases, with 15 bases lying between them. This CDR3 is CASMRTEKPYEQYF. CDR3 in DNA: TGTGCCAGCATGAGGACAGAGAAACCCTACGAGCAGTACTTC.

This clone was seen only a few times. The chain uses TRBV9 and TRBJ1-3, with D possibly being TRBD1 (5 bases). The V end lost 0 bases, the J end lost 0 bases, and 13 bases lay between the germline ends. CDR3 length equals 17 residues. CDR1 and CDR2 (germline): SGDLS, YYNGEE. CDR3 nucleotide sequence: TGTGCCAGCAGCGTAGGGAACAGGCTTAACTCTGGAAACACCATATATTTT. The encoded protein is CASSVGNRLNSGNTIYF.

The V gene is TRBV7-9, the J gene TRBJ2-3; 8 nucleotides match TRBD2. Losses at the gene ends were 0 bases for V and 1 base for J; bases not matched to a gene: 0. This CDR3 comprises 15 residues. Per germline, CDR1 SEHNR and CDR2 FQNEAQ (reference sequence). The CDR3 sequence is CASSLASGGTDTQYF. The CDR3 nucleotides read TGTGCCAGCAGCTTAGCTAGCGGGGGCACAGATACGCAGTATTTT.

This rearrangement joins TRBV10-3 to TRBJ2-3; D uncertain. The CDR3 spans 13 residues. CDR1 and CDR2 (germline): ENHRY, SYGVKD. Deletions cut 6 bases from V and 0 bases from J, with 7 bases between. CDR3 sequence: CAIRPGSTDTQYF. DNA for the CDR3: TGTGCCATCAGGCCCGGGAGCACAGATACGCAGTATTTT.

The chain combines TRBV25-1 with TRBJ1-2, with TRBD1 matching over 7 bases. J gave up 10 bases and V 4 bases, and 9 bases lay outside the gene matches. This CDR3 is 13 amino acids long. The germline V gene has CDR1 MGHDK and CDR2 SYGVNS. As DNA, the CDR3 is TGTGCCAGCAGTGGACCCCGACAGGGAAACTACACCTTC. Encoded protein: CASSGPRQGNYTF.

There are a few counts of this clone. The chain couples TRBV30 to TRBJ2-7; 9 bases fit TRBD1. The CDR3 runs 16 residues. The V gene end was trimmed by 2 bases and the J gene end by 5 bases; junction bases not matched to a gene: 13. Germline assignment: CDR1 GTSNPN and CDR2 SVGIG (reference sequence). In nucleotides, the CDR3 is TGTGCCTGGAGTCCTATTGGCCTCGGGACAGGGCACGAGCAGTACTTC. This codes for CAWSPIGLGTGHEQYF.

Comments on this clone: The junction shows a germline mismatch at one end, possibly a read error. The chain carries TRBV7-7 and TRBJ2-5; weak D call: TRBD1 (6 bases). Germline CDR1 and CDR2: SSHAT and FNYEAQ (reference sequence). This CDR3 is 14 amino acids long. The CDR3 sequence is CASSLGTPQETQYF. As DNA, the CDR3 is TGTGCTAGCAGCTTAGGGACACCCCAAGAGACCCAGTACTTC.

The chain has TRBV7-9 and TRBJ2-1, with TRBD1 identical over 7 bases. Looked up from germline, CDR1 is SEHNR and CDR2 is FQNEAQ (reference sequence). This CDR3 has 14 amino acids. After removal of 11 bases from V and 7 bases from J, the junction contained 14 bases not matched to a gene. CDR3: CAFRRTGSLNEQFF. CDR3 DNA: TGTGCCTTTCGAAGGACAGGCAGTCTTAATGAGCAGTTCTTC.

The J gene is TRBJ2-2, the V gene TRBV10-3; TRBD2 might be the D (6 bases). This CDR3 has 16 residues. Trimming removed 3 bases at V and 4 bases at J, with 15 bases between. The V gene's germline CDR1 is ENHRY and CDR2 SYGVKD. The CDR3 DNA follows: TGTGCCATCAGTGACCCAGGCGGGGCTAGCACCGGGGAGCTGTTTTTT. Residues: CAISDPGGASTGELFF.

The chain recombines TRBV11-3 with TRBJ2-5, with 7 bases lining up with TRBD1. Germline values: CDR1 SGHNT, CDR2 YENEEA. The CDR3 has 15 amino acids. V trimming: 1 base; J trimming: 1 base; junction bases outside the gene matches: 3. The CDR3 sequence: CASSLGTGGQETQYF. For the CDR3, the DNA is TGTGCCAGCAGCTTAGGGACAGGAGGCCAAGAGACCCAGTACTTC.

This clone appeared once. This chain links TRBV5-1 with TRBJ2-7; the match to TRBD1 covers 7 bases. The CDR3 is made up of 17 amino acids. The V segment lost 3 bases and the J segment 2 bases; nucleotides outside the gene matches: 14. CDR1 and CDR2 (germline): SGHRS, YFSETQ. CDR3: CASSWFTGAPTPYEQYF. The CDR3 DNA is TGCGCCAGCAGCTGGTTCACAGGGGCCCCTACCCCCTACGAGCAGTACTTC.